The T cell receptor beta chain described here comes from a study of Tregs in tolerant kidney transplant recipients. The data were produced by immunoSEQ multiplex PCR, yet TCRdb's version contains in-frame clones alone and is incomplete. The sample has 81,000 or so clones; 91% are singletons. This clone was seen a single time. As yet, its antigen is unknown. Points from the study as a whole: Biological reproducibility was not directly addressed, but technical replication error appeared minimal. Activated donor B cell expansion appeared to reveal the most relevant donor-specific TCRbeta repertoire. Tolerant patients' donor-specific Tregs expanded beyond overall Tregs, suggesting antigen-driven growth.

CDR3 length: 13 residues. Losses at the gene ends were 8 bases for V and 7 bases for J; bases not matched to a gene: 5. The germline V gene encodes CDR1 SNHLY and CDR2 FYNNEI. Related graft donors supplied nonmyeloablative bone marrow transplants, and mixed chimerism was transient. Thawed PBMCs were FACS-sorted into unstimulated CD4+CD25+CD127- regulatory T cells, CD4+CD25- non-regulatory cells, CD4 and CD8 cells. The sequencing here drew on CD4+ T cells from blood (PBMCs), taken 24 months after the transplant. The receptor was isolated from a human patient who received a combined kidney and bone marrow transplant. Some T cells could come from the graft donor. The V and J genes are TRBV2 and TRBJ1-2, with TRBD1 matching over 12 bases. The CDR3 bases are TGTGCCAGCTCCGGGACAGGGGGCTCTGGCTACACCTTC. This encodes CASSGTGGSGYTF.